These T cell receptor beta chains were read from a single sample in a study of cytomegalovirus exposure and HLA in healthy donors. Using immunoSEQ multiplex PCR, the repertoire was profiled, and TCRdb retains in-frame clones only, with some absent. The data contain under 250,000 clones, approximately 87% of them singletons. The specimen was PBMCs. All receptors derive from a man aged 18 to 35 in good health and CMV-seronegative. Each CDR3 is given with its conserved first and last residue. The order of the fields is clone size, V gene, D gene, J gene, CDR3 protein, CDR3 DNA. D genes are given only for firm matches. Clone size is given for some rows only: seen once, a few or many times, or a class if the clone is expanded.

once,TRBV7-6,-,TRBJ2-1,CASSFSGTLNNEQFF,TGTGCCAGCAGCTTTTCCGGGACACTTAACAATGAGCAGTTCTTC
-,TRBV10-1,TRBD1,TRBJ2-3,CASSGQGLTDTQYF,TGCGCCAGCAGTGGACAGGGTCTGACAGATACGCAGTATTTT
-,TRBV7-6,-,TRBJ2-5,CASSSWGDVETQYF,TGTGCCAGCAGCTCTTGGGGGGACGTAGAGACCCAGTACTTC
-,TRBV23-1,-,TRBJ2-2,CASGGQNTGELFF,TGCGCCAGCGGGGGACAGAACACCGGGGAGCTGTTTTTT
-,TRBV5-1,TRBD2,TRBJ2-2,CASSSSLAGGPGGTGELFF,TGCGCCAGCAGCTCCTCACTAGCGGGAGGGCCGGGAGGAACCGGGGAGCTGTTTTTT
-,TRBV6-1,TRBD1,TRBJ1-5,CAGQGGINQPQHF,TGTGCCGGACAGGGGGGAATCAATCAGCCCCAGCATTTT
-,TRBV5-1,-,TRBJ2-1,CASSGGFSSYNEQFF,TGCGCCAGCAGCGGAGGGTTTTCCTCCTACAATGAGCAGTTCTTC
-,TRBV7-9,-,TRBJ2-3,CASSFPRADTQYF,TGTGCCAGCAGCTTCCCCCGGGCAGATACGCAGTATTTT
-,TRBV5-4,-,TRBJ2-7,CASSLRARGGIIYEQYF,TGTGCCAGCAGCTTGAGGGCTAGGGGGGGAATTATCTACGAGCAGTACTTC
-,TRBV4-3,-,TRBJ1-2,CASSQGGPGGAFGYTF,TGCGCCAGCAGCCAAGGAGGGCCGGGGGGCGCATTTGGCTACACCTTC
-,TRBV7-9,-,TRBJ1-1,CASSLGIGVYTEAFF,TGTGCCAGCAGCTTAGGTATCGGGGTGTACACTGAAGCTTTCTTT
once,TRBV6-5,-,TRBJ2-7,CASSYSSNIEQYF,TGTGCCAGCAGTTACTCGTCAAACATTGAGCAGTACTTC